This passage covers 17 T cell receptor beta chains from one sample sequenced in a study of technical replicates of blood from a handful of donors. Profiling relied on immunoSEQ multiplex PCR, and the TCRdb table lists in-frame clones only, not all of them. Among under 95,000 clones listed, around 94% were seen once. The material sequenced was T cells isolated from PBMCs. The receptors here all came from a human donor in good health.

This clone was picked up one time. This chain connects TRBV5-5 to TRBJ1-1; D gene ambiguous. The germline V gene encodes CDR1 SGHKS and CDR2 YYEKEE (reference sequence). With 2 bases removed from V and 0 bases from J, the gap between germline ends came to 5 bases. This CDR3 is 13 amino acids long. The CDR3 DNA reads TGTGCCAGCAGCTTTCTTATGAACACTGAAGCTTTCTTT. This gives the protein CASSFLMNTEAFF.

CDR3 sequence: CASTLGGGGVNTEAFF. CDR3 bases: TGTGCCAGCACCCTAGGGGGGGGCGGGGTAAACACTGAAGCTTTCTTT. The J gene is TRBJ1-1, the V gene TRBV7-6; possibly TRBD1 for D (6 bases). This CDR3 is 16 amino acids long. Trimming cost V 7 bases and J 2 bases, with 20 bases left between them. The germline CDR1 and CDR2 sequences are SGHVS and FNYEAQ. The variable domain in full, completed from reference TRBV7-6 and TRBJ1-1, reads GAGVSQSPRYKVTKRGQDVALRCDPISGHVSLYWYRQALGQGPEFLTYFNYEAQQDKSGLPNDRFSAERPEGSISTLTIQRTEQRDSAMYRCASTLGGGGVNTEAFFGQGTRLTVV.

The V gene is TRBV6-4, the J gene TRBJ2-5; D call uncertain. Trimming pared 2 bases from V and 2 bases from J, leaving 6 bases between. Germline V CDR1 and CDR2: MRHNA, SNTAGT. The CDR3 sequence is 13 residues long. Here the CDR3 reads CASSDRVQETQYF. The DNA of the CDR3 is TGTGCCAGCAGTGACCGGGTTCAAGAGACCCAGTACTTC.

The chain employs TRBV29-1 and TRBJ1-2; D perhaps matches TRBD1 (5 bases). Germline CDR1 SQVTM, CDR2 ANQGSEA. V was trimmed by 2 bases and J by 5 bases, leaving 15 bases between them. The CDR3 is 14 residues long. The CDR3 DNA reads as TGCAGCGTTGAACGTCAGGGCCTTAGGTATGGCTACACCTTC. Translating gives CSVERQGLRYGYTF. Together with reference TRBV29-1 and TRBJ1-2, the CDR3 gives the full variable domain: SAVISQKPSRDICQRGTSLTIQCQVDSQVTMMFWYRQQPGQSLTLIATANQGSEATYESGFVIDKFPISRPNLTFSTLTVSNMSPEDSSIYLCSVERQGLRYGYTFGSGTRLTVV.

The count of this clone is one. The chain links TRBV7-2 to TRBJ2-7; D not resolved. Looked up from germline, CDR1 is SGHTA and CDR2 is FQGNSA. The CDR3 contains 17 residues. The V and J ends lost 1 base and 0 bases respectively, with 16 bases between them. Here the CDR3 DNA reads TGTGCCAGCAGCTTAGTAGCCCTGAAAAAAGGCTCCTACGAGCAGTACTTC. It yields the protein CASSLVALKKGSYEQYF.

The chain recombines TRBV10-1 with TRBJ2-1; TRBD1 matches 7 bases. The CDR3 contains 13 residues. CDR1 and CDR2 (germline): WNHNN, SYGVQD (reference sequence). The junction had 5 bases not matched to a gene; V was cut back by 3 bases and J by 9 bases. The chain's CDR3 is CASSDAGGTEQFF. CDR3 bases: TGCGCCAGCAGTGACGCAGGGGGAACTGAGCAGTTCTTC.

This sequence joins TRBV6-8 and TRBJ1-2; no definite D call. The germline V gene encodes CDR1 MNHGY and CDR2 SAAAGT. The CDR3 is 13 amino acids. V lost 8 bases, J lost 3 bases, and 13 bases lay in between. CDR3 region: CASWPLPHYGYTF. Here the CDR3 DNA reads TGTGCCAGCTGGCCGCTGCCCCACTATGGCTACACCTTC.

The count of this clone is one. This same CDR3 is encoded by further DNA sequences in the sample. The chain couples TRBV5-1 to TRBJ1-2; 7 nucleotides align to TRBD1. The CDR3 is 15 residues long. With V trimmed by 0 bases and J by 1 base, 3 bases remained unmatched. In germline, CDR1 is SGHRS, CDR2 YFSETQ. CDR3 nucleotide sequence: TGCGCCAGCAGCTTGGGACAGGGAGATAACTATGGCTACACCTTC. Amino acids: CASSLGQGDNYGYTF.

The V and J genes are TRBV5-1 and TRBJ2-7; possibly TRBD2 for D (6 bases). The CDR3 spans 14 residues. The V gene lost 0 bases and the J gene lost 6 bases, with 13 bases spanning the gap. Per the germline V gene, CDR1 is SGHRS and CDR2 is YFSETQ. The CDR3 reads CASSLGPREVEQYF. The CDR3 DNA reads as TGCGCCAGCAGCTTGGGTCCCAGGGAGGTCGAGCAGTACTTC.

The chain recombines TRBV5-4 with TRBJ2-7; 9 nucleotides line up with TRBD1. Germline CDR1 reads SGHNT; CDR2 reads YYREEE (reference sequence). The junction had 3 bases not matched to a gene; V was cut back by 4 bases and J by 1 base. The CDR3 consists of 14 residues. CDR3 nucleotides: TGTGCCAGCAGCGGGACAGGGAAGTCCTACGAGCAGTACTTC. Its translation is CASSGTGKSYEQYF.

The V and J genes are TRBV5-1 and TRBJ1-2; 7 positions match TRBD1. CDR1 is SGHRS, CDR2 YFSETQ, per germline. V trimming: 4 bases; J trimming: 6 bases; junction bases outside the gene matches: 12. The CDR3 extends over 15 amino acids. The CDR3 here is CASSPPGGHGDGYTF. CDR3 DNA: TGCGCCAGCAGCCCTCCAGGGGGTCATGGGGATGGCTACACCTTC.

In nucleotides, the CDR3 is TGTGCCAGTAGTTACGGGATCACTGAAGCTTTCTTT. As protein: CASSYGITEAFF. This chain links TRBV19 with TRBJ1-1; no firm D call. The germline CDR1 and CDR2 sequences are LNHDA and SQIVND (reference sequence). CDR3 length: 12 residues. The V end lost 5 bases, the J end lost 4 bases, and 8 bases lay between the germline ends.

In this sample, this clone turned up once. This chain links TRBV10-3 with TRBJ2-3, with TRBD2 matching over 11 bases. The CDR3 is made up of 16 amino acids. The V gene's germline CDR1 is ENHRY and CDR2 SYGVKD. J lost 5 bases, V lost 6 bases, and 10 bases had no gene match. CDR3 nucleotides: TGTGCCATCAGGGGTACTAGCGGGAGAGTCGTAGATACGCAGTATTTT. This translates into CAIRGTSGRVVDTQYF.

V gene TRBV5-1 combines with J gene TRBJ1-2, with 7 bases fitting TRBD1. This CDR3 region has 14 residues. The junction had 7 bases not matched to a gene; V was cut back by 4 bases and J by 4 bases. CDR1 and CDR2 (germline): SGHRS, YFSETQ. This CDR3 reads CASSAGTEVYGYTF. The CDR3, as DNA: TGCGCCAGCAGCGCAGGGACAGAAGTCTATGGCTACACCTTC.

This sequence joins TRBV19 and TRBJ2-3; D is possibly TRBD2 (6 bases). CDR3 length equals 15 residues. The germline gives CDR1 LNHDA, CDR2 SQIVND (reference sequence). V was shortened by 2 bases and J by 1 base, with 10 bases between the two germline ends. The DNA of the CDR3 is TGTGCCAGTAGTATAATCGGGGGAGGCACAGATACGCAGTATTTT. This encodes CASSIIGGGTDTQYF.

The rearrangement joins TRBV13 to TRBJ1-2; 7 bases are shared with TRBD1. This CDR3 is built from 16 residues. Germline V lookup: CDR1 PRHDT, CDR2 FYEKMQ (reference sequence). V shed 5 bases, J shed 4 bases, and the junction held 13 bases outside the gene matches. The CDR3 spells CASSPREAGGIYGYTF. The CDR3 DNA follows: TGTGCCAGCAGCCCAAGAGAGGCAGGGGGGATCTATGGCTACACCTTC.

The CDR3, as DNA: TGTGCCAGCAGCTCAGCGGGCTGGACAGATACGCAGTATTTT. Its protein product is CASSSAGWTDTQYF. V and J are TRBV2 and TRBJ2-3; the D gene is possibly TRBD2 (6 bases). Trimming pared 6 bases from V and 3 bases from J, leaving 13 bases between. Germline assignment: CDR1 SNHLY and CDR2 FYNNEI. The CDR3 consists of 14 residues. Based on the CDR3 plus reference TRBV2 and TRBJ2-3, the full variable domain is EPEVTQTPSHQVTQMGQEVILRCVPISNHLYFYWYRQILGQKVEFLVSFYNNEISEKSEIFDDQFSVERPDGSNFTLKIRSTKLEDSAMYFCASSSAGWTDTQYFGPGTRLTVL.